What follows describes a single T cell receptor (beta chain). Its target is not known. The data are from a study of CD8 T cells in ankylosing spondylitis. V trimming: 4 bases; J trimming: 2 bases; junction bases outside the gene matches: 7. Germline V gives CDR1 SGHRS, CDR2 YFSETQ. There are 18 residues in the CDR3. Library preparation for TCR beta used quantitative 5'-RACE with molecular barcodes. One entry per CDR3 protein results from TCRdb running MiXCR on the 5' RACE reads. The repertoire consists of around 90,000 distinct CDR3 sequences, with around 25% occurring once and the leading ten covering roughly 60%. Study-level findings and limits: Reports of some motif variants in reactive arthritis synovial fluid and blood predate this one. Peripheral blood samples showed relatively rare disease-linked clones, and these clones were CD8+. Several highly homologous variants formed a TCR beta motif that appeared characteristic of ankylosing spondylitis blood.

The chain recombines TRBV5-1 with TRBJ2-1; 15 bases map to TRBD2. What was sequenced was blood, either unsorted or a sorted T cell fraction (not recorded which). This TCR came from a male donor with ankylosing spondylitis or in good health (not recorded which). This CDR3 is CASSIGTSGRITYNEQFF. CDR3 coding DNA: TGCGCCAGCAGCATCGGGACTAGCGGGAGGATAACCTACAATGAGCAGTTCTTC.